This T cell receptor (beta chain) derives from a study of cytomegalovirus exposure and HLA in healthy donors. Study context: Unique TCRs from HLA-typed donors, 75 million to 100 million of them, were held in an early data release.

V lost 3 bases, J lost 6 bases, and 7 bases stayed unmatched. The CDR3 spans 14 residues. Germline CDR1 reads SGHRS; CDR2 reads YFSETQ. Researchers ran the PCR with 60 Vbeta and 13 Jbeta primers. Method: immunoSEQ multiplex PCR; TCRdb's copy keeps in-frame clones and lacks some. The sample table sets out more than 35,000 clones. The origin of this receptor is a man younger than 45 in good health and CMV-seronegative. The rearrangement uses TRBV5-1 and TRBJ2-3; TRBD1 aligns across 7 bases. The sample consisted of PBMCs. The CDR3 DNA reads as TGCGCCAGCAGCTCCTGGTTGGACAGGGATACGCAGTATTTT. Protein: CASSSWLDRDTQYF.